What follows describes a single T cell receptor (beta chain). The source of the sample is a study of shared clonotypes between healthy human individuals. For the study at large: Each donor contributed plates that comprised three CD4 naive, three CD4 memory, two CD8 naive and one CD8 memory.

Produced via immunoSEQ multiplex PCR; TCRdb's table is partial and in-frame only. The sample has some 2,400,000 clones; about 94% are singletons. This TCR was sampled from a man aged 18 to 35 in good health. The specimen was naive CD4+ T cells sorted from blood. Subset indicated: CD45RA+ positively selected.

CDR3 DNA sequence: TGTGCCAGCAGCCCCGGGAGGGGGGGAAGTGCAGATACGCAGTATTTT. Its protein is CASSPGRGGSADTQYF. The chain has TRBV7-3 and TRBJ2-3; TRBD2 aligns across 8 bases. The junction had 11 bases not matched to a gene; V was cut back by 5 bases and J by 4 bases. The CDR3 is 16 amino acids. Germline V gene lookup returns CDR1 SGHTA and CDR2 FQGTGA.